The clone carrying this T cell receptor beta chain was counted ten times or more. Germline V gives CDR1 SGDLS, CDR2 YYNGEE. CDR3 size: 17 residues. After removal of 0 bases from V and 1 base from J, the junction contained 7 bases not matched to a gene. The data stem from a study of T cells after yellow fever vaccination. TCRdb fed the 5' RACE reads into MiXCR, producing one record per CDR3 protein. The profile shows 450,000 to 650,000 distinct CDR3 sequences, approximately 15% of them singletons. Sequenced material: PBMCs, taken on the day of the yellow fever booster vaccination. The V and J genes are TRBV9 and TRBJ2-5, with 9 bases aligning to TRBD2. The receptor was isolated from a man aged 25-45 years who received the YFV17D yellow fever vaccine. CDR3 protein: CASSVATRAGGQETQYF. CDR3 sequence (DNA): TGTGCCAGCAGCGTAGCTACTCGAGCGGGAGGCCAAGAGACCCAGTACTTC.